Listed below are T cell receptor beta chains from one sample, sequenced in a study of control samples from healthy donors and cancer patients. Assay: immunoSEQ multiplex PCR; the TCRdb copy retains only in-frame clones and omits some. This sample yields 250,000 to 300,000 clones, of which approximately 80% are seen a single time; roughly 14% belongs to the top ten. Sequenced input: PBMCs. Every receptor here comes from a woman aged 55 to 70 with lung cancer. Each CDR3 is given without its conserved first and last residue.

V,J,CDR3
TRBV7-9,TRBJ2-7,ASSYRVGEQY
TRBV18,TRBJ1-6,ASSRGQPNSPLH
TRBV5-5,TRBJ1-5,ASSLETGRNQPQH
TRBV2,TRBJ2-1,ASSDRRSSYNEQF
TRBV27,TRBJ2-2,ASSPGTSNTGELF
TRBV1,TRBJ2-7,TSTPLAGGGEQY
TRBV6-6,TRBJ2-7,ASSYPLDLGGEQY
TRBV5-1,TRBJ1-1,ASKRNENTEAF
TRBV12-3/TRBV12-4,TRBJ1-3,ASSLRNTIY
TRBV6-5,TRBJ2-7,ASSYKDPSKQY
TRBV6-5,TRBJ1-3,ASSVWVVSGNTIY
TRBV28,TRBJ1-2,ASSSGTGHYGYT
TRBV13,TRBJ2-3,ASSLGHRPIYTDTQY
TRBV3-1/TRBV3-2,TRBJ2-5,ASSRAGETQY
TRBV7-2,TRBJ2-1,ASSRGLPPFNEQF
TRBV6-1,TRBJ1-2,ASSDRVDYGYT
TRBV11-2,TRBJ2-6,ASSLDRGGAGANVLT
TRBV5-5,TRBJ1-3,ASSLGRHSGNTIY
TRBV4-1,TRBJ2-1,ASSQVGGDEQF
TRBV2,TRBJ1-5,ASSEDLRGLNQPQH
TRBV21-1,TRBJ1-2,ASSKEDRERNYGYT
TRBV5-8,TRBJ2-1,AVRSRERARLIEQF
TRBV2,TRBJ2-1,ASSGPTGGPYNEQF
TRBV7-9,TRBJ2-1,ASSWTGLNEQF
TRBV9,TRBJ2-7,ASSVDGESYEQY
TRBV19,TRBJ1-2,ASRTQGDYGYT
TRBV5-6,TRBJ2-3,ASRTGFTDTQY
TRBV5-1,TRBJ2-2,ASSWEGTGELF
TRBV5-1,TRBJ1-3,ASSLDRGRNTIY
TRBV7-8,TRBJ1-5,ASSLMGQGNQPQH
TRBV4-1,TRBJ1-2,ASSQVARGDYGYT
TRBV18,TRBJ2-3,ASSPSGTDTQY
TRBV25-1,TRBJ1-3,ASAPEGKNTIY